The text below deals with one T cell receptor beta chain. The antigen this receptor binds is unknown. It has no much larger one-base neighbor in the sample; base qualities were not kept. The receptor library was made with RT-PCR. Sequencing instrument: NextSeq 550. Starting from the raw public reads, TCRdb applied fastp trimming at Q25, assembled clones with MiXCR and retained in-frame beta chains. Merged by CDR3 protein, the rows form single entries marked with the most common genes and DNA. In this sample the table shows 200,000 to 250,000 distinct CDR3 sequences, around an eighth of which occur a single time. About 9.9% of the sample is held by the ten biggest clonotypes. The record originates from a study of patients and donors after allogeneic stem cell transplantation (dated by TCRdb to the early 2020s). The CDR3 numbers 14 residues from cysteine through phenylalanine. Solely the CDR3 DNA is kept, with 42 bases framed from the first base. From the germline V gene, CDR1 is SGHRS and CDR2 is YFSETQ. V is pared back by 1 base and J by 2 bases, with 9 bases lying between the germline termini.

Input material: blood, either unsorted or a sorted T cell fraction (not recorded which). The TCR was taken from a human donor who was either an allogeneic HSCT recipient or a stem cell or donor lymphocyte infusion donor (not recorded which). It is not recorded whose cells these are; they may come from a transplant donor. The chain was built from TRBV5-1 and TRBJ1-1, with the D segment identity uncertain. The CDR3: CASSLWAVNTEAFF. The nucleotide sequence is given as TGCGCCAGCAGCTTGTGGGCCGTAAACACTGAAGCTTTCTTT.